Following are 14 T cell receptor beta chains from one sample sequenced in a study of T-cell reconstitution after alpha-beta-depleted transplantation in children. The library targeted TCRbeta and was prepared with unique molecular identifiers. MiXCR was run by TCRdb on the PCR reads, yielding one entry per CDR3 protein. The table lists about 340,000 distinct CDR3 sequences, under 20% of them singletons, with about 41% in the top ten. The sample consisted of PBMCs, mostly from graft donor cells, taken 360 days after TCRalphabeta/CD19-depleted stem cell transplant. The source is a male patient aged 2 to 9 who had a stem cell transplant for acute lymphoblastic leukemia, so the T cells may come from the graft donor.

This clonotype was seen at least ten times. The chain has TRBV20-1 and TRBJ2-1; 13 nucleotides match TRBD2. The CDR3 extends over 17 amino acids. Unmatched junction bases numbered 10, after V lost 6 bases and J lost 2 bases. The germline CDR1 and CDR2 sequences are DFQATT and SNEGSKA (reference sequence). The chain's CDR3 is CSARHRGTSGTYNEQFF. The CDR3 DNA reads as TGCAGTGCCCGCCATCGGGGGACTAGCGGGACCTACAATGAGCAGTTCTTC.

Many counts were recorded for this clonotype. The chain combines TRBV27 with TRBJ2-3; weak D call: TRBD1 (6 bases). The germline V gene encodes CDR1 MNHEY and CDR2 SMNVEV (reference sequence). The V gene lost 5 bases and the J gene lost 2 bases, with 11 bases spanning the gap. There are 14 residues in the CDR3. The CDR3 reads CASSRDIATDTQYF. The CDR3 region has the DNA TGTGCCAGCAGTCGGGACATAGCCACAGATACGCAGTATTTT.

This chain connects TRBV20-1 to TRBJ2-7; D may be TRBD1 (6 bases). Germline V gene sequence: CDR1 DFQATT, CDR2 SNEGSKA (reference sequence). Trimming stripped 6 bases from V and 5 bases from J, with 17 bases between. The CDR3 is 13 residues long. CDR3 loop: CSASPTGMDEQYF. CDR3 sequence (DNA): TGCAGTGCCTCCCCCACAGGGATGGACGAGCAGTACTTC.

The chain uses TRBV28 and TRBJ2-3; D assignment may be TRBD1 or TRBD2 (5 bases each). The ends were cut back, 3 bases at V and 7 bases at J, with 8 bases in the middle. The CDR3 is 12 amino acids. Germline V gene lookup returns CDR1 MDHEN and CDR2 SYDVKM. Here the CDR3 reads CASSFGANTQYF. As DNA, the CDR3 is TGTGCCAGCAGTTTCGGGGCCAATACGCAGTATTTT.

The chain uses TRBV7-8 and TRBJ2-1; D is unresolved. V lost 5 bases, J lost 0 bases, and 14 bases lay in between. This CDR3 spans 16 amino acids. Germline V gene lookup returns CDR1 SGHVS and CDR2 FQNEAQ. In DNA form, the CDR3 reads TGTGCCAGCAGCGTATCTTCATGGGTCTCCTACAATGAGCAGTTCTTC. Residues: CASSVSSWVSYNEQFF.

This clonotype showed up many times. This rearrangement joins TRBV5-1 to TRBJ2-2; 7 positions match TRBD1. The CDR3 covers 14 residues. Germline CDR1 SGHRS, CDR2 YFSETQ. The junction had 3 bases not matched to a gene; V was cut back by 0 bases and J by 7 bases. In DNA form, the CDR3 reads TGCGCCAGCAGCTTGGGACAGGGAGACGGGGAGCTGTTTTTT. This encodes CASSLGQGDGELFF.

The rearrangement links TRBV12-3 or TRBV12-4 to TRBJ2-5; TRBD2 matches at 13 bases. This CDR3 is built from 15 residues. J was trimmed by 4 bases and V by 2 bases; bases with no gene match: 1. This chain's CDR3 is CASSLRLAGGETQYF. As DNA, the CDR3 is TGTGCCAGCAGTTTAAGACTAGCGGGGGGAGAGACCCAGTACTTC.

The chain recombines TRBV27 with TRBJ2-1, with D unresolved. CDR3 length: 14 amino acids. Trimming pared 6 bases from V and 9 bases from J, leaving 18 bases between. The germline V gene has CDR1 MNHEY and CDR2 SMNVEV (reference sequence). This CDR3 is CASSPNDVRGEQFF. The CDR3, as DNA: TGTGCCAGCAGCCCGAATGACGTCCGTGGTGAGCAGTTCTTC.

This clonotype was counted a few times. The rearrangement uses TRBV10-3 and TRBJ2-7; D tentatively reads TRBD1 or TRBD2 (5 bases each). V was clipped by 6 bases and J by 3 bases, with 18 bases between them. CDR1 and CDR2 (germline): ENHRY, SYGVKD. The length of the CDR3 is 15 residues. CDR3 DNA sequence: TGTGCCATCAGCCACGAGGGGCGGGCGGACTACGAGCAGTACTTC. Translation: CAISHEGRADYEQYF.

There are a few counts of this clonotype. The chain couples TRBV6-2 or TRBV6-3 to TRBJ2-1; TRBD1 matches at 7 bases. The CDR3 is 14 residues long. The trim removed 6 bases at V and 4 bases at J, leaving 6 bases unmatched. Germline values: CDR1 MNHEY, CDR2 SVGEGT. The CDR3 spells CASRGSRGYNEQFF. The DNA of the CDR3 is TGTGCCAGCAGGGGAAGCAGGGGGTACAATGAGCAGTTCTTC.

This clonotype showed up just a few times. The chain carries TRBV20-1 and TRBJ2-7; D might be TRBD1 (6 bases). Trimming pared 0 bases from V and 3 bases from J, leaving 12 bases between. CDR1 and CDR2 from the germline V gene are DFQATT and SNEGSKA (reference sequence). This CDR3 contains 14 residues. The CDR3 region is CSARDVRGHYEQYF. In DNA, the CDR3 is TGCAGTGCTAGAGATGTTCGGGGACACTACGAGCAGTACTTC.

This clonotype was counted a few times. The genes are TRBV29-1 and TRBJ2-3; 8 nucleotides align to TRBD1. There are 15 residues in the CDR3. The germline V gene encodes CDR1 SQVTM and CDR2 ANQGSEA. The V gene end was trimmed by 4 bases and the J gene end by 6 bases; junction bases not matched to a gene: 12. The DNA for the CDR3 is TGCAGCGTTGGTGGGCGGGCAGGGGGCCTTGATACGCAGTATTTT. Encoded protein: CSVGGRAGGLDTQYF.

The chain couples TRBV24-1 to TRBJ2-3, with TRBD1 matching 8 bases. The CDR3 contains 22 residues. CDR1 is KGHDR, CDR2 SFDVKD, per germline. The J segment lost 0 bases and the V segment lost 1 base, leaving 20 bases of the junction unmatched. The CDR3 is CATSDLPLRQGAGRASTDTQYF. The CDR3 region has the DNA TGTGCCACCAGTGATTTACCCCTTCGTCAGGGGGCAGGACGGGCGAGCACAGATACGCAGTATTTT.

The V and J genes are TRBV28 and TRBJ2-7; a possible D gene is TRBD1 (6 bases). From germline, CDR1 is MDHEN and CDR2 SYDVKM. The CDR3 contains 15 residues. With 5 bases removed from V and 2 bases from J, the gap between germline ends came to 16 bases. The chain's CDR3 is CASSSPEGVTYEQYF. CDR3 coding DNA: TGTGCCAGCAGTAGCCCCGAGGGGGTGACCTACGAGCAGTACTTC.